The rows below give T cell receptor beta chains drawn from one sample of a study of cytomegalovirus exposure and HLA in healthy donors. Assay used: immunoSEQ multiplex PCR; TCRdb lists only in-frame clones, some missing. The repertoire has about 99,000 clones, around 77% of them found once; the top ten carry roughly 4%. Input material: PBMCs. The receptor set was obtained from a man aged 50-60 years in good health and CMV-seropositive. Each CDR3 is given with its conserved first and last residue. Fields, in order: J gene, clone size, V gene, D gene, CDR3 protein, CDR3 DNA. D genes are given only for firm matches. Size values are once, few and many counts, or a class for expanded clones, and some rows have none.

TRBJ1-5,-,TRBV6-5,TRBD1,CASSYSTGKDQPQHF,TGTGCCAGCAGTTACTCGACAGGGAAGGATCAGCCCCAGCATTTT
TRBJ2-7,-,TRBV7-9,-,CASSLTGIDAEQYF,TGTGCCAGCAGCTTAACGGGGATCGACGCCGAGCAGTACTTC
TRBJ2-1,-,TRBV5-1,-,CASSLGVSSYNEQFF,TGCGCCAGCAGCTTGGGCGTAAGCTCCTACAATGAGCAGTTCTTC
TRBJ2-1,-,TRBV19,TRBD1,CASSIVTGGGNEQFF,TGTGCCAGTAGTATAGTGACAGGGGGCGGGAATGAGCAGTTCTTC
TRBJ2-7,-,TRBV6-4,-,CASSHRDEQYF,TGTGCCAGCAGTCACCGAGACGAGCAGTACTTC
TRBJ1-5,-,TRBV21-1,-,CASSGLGGTDSNQPQHF,TGTGCCAGCAGCGGATTGGGCGGGACAGACTCCAATCAGCCCCAGCATTTT
TRBJ1-2,-,TRBV7-2,-,CASSPQGGNGYTF,TGTGCCAGCAGCCCTCAGGGAGGGAATGGCTACACCTTC
TRBJ2-5,-,TRBV4-1,TRBD2,CASSQEGPGEGRPGLETQYF,TGCGCCAGCAGCCAAGAAGGGCCGGGGGAGGGTAGGCCGGGGCTTGAGACCCAGTACTTC
TRBJ1-2,-,TRBV29-1,-,CSVTSGGAVYGYTF,TGCAGCGTTACGTCGGGGGGCGCAGTCTATGGCTACACCTTC
TRBJ2-2,-,TRBV27,-,CASSLTGTGELFF,TGTGCCAGCAGCTTAACAGGGACCGGGGAGCTGTTTTTT
TRBJ2-1,-,TRBV29-1,-,CSVEGAGGADISYNEQFF,TGCAGCGTTGAAGGCGCCGGAGGGGCCGATATCTCCTACAATGAGCAGTTCTTC
TRBJ1-2,-,TRBV19,TRBD1,CASGGQGGNYGYTF,TGTGCCAGTGGCGGACAGGGAGGAAACTATGGCTACACCTTC
TRBJ2-2,-,TRBV30,-,CAWSVPATYANTGELFF,TGTGCCTGGAGCGTACCAGCGACCTATGCGAACACCGGGGAGCTGTTTTTT
TRBJ2-1,-,TRBV9,TRBD2,CASSVALLATYNEQFF,TGTGCCAGCAGCGTAGCCCTACTAGCGACCTACAATGAGCAGTTCTTC
TRBJ2-7,-,TRBV10-3,-,CAISETAVSYEQYF,TGTGCCATCAGTGAGACAGCCGTCTCCTACGAGCAGTACTTC
TRBJ2-5,-,TRBV7-9,TRBD1,CSSSLGQGQETQYF,TGTTCCAGCAGCCTAGGACAGGGTCAAGAGACCCAGTACTTC
TRBJ2-1,-,TRBV27,TRBD2,CASSLYQLAGGPYNEQFF,TGTGCCAGCAGTTTATACCAACTAGCGGGAGGGCCCTACAATGAGCAGTTCTTC
TRBJ2-1,-,TRBV7-9,TRBD2,CASSTIAGAVNNEQFF,TGTGCCAGCAGCACTATAGCGGGAGCAGTTAACAATGAGCAGTTCTTC
TRBJ2-3,once,TRBV27,TRBD1,CASSFEGAGDTQYF,TGTGCCAGCAGTTTTGAGGGGGCTGGAGATACGCAGTATTTT
TRBJ1-1,few,TRBV5-4,TRBD1,CASSLSGQGAMNTEAFF,TGTGCCAGCAGCTTGTCGGGGCAGGGGGCCATGAACACTGAAGCTTTCTTT
TRBJ2-3,-,TRBV7-3,-,CASSLTLAADTQYF,TGTGCCAGCAGCTTAACTTTGGCGGCAGATACGCAGTATTTT
TRBJ1-1,-,TRBV7-8,TRBD1,CASSPRDRVGTEAFF,TGTGCCAGCAGCCCCCGAGACAGGGTCGGGACTGAAGCTTTCTTT
TRBJ2-7,-,TRBV5-4,TRBD2,CASSFGGSGYEQYF,TGTGCCAGCAGCTTCGGCGGGAGCGGGTACGAGCAGTACTTC
TRBJ2-7,-,TRBV10-3,-,CATKDRLTYEQYF,TGTGCCACGAAGGACAGATTAACCTACGAGCAGTACTTC
TRBJ1-5,once,TRBV4-1,-,CASSLRPGSEPQHF,TGCGCCAGCAGCCTACGCCCCGGTAGCGAGCCCCAGCATTTT
TRBJ1-1,-,TRBV11-2,-,CASSPLGGSLSAGTEAFF,TGTGCCAGCAGTCCATTGGGGGGATCCCTTTCGGCTGGTACTGAAGCTTTCTTT
TRBJ1-1,-,TRBV18,TRBD1,CASSPPATGEAFF,TGTGCCAGCTCCCCCCCCGCGACAGGGGAAGCTTTCTTT
TRBJ2-7,-,TRBV7-3,-,CASSPSYGVSYEQYF,TGTGCCAGCAGCCCTAGCTATGGGGTCTCCTACGAGCAGTACTTC
TRBJ1-1,-,TRBV5-8,TRBD1,CASSKQGETEAFF,TGTGCCAGCAGCAAGCAGGGGGAGACTGAAGCTTTCTTT
TRBJ1-3,-,TRBV5-1,-,CASSLGAGSGNTIYF,TGCGCCAGCAGCTTGGGGGCCGGTTCTGGAAACACCATATATTTT
TRBJ2-3,-,TRBV6-1,TRBD1,CASSRTGYDTQYF,TGTGCCAGCAGCCGGACAGGTTATGATACGCAGTATTTT
TRBJ2-2,-,TRBV18,-,CASSPTPNTGELFF,TGTGCCAGCTCACCGACTCCGAACACCGGGGAGCTGTTTTTT
TRBJ2-3,-,TRBV5-1,-,CASSLGLYATISTDTQYF,TGCGCCAGCAGCTTGGGTCTTTACGCGACTATTAGCACAGATACGCAGTATTTT